A single sample is the source of the 8 T cell receptor beta chains below, sequenced in a study of shared clonotypes between healthy human individuals. The table came from immunoSEQ multiplex PCR; TCRdb's copy has only in-frame clones and leaves some out. The sample contains approximately 2.5 million clones, approximately 93% of which appear only once. Source material: naive CD4+ T cells from PBMCs. Noted subset: CD45RA+ positively selected. These TCRs come from a man between 18 and 35 years old in good health. Some clones in this sample may be carry-over from other donors' samples.

The chain joins TRBV7-6 to TRBJ2-2; no clear D. V lost 0 bases and J 6 bases, leaving 8 bases between the germline ends. The germline CDR1 and CDR2 sequences are SGHVS and FNYEAQ. There are 14 residues in the CDR3. CDR3 in DNA: TGTGCCAGCAGCTTAGCTTTGAAGCCCGGGGAGCTGTTTTTT. Translating it yields CASSLALKPGELFF. Filled out from reference TRBV7-6 and TRBJ2-2, the complete variable domain reads GAGVSQSPRYKVTKRGQDVALRCDPISGHVSLYWYRQALGQGPEFLTYFNYEAQQDKSGLPNDRFSAERPEGSISTLTIQRTEQRDSAMYRCASSLALKPGELFFGEGSRLTVL.

V and J are TRBV18 and TRBJ1-2, with TRBD1 as a possible D gene (5 bases). V lost 2 bases, J lost 6 bases, and 10 bases lay in between. Germline V gene sequence: CDR1 KGHSH, CDR2 LQKENI. The CDR3 totals 13 residues. The chain's CDR3 is CASSPTGEDGYTF. In DNA form, the CDR3 reads TGTGCCAGCTCACCAACGGGGGAAGATGGCTACACCTTC.

This chain uses TRBV9 with TRBJ1-3; D gene ambiguous. Germline V gene data show CDR1 as SGDLS and CDR2 as YYNGEE. Between the trimmed V and J ends, which lost 0 bases and 0 bases, there was a span of 13 bases. The CDR3 consists of 17 residues. The CDR3 loop reads CASSVGLPASSGNTIYF. CDR3 nucleotide sequence: TGTGCCAGCAGCGTAGGTCTCCCGGCGAGCTCTGGAAACACCATATATTTT. Combining the CDR3 with reference TRBV9 and TRBJ1-3 gives the whole variable domain DSGVTQTPKHLITATGQRVTLRCSPRSGDLSVYWYQQSLDQGLQFLIQYYNGEERAKGNILERFSAQQFPDLHSELNLSSLELGDSALYFCASSVGLPASSGNTIYFGEGSWLTVV.

This chain uses TRBV6-4 with TRBJ2-1; 11 bases match TRBD2. CDR3 length equals 14 residues. With 6 bases clipped from V and 8 bases from J, the junction kept 6 bases outside the gene matches. Germline CDR1 is MRHNA and CDR2 is SNTAGT. As DNA, the CDR3 is TGTGCCAGCAGCGAGACTAGCGGGATTTATGAGCAGTTCTTC. Its protein product is CASSETSGIYEQFF.

The chain combines TRBV7-2 with TRBJ1-1; 10 nucleotides match TRBD1. Germline loops: CDR1 SGHTA, CDR2 FQGNSA. The V gene end was trimmed by 5 bases and the J gene end by 0 bases; junction bases not matched to a gene: 3. The CDR3 totals 15 residues. CDR3 loop: CASSPGQGMNTEAFF. The CDR3 DNA follows: TGTGCCAGCAGCCCGGGACAGGGGATGAACACTGAAGCTTTCTTT.

The V gene is TRBV29-1, the J gene TRBJ1-1; 8 nucleotides align to TRBD1. The germline V gene encodes CDR1 SQVTM and CDR2 ANQGSEA. Unmatched junction bases numbered 3, after V lost 4 bases and J lost 5 bases. This CDR3 has 12 residues. The CDR3 is CSVGRGQTEAFF. The CDR3 nucleotides read TGCAGCGTTGGCAGGGGGCAAACTGAAGCTTTCTTT.

The chain combines TRBV29-1 with TRBJ1-4, with unresolved D. CDR1 and CDR2 from the germline V gene are SQVTM and ANQGSEA. CDR3 size: 14 residues. The germline V and J ends were trimmed by 7 bases and 0 bases, with 12 bases remaining between them. CDR3 residues: CSGGAGPTNEKLFF. DNA for the CDR3: TGCAGCGGCGGTGCAGGTCCAACTAATGAAAAACTGTTTTTT.

The chain links TRBV28 to TRBJ2-7; D may match TRBD1 or TRBD2 (5 bases each). This CDR3 contains 14 residues. V dropped 5 bases and J dropped 3 bases, with 14 bases sitting between them. Germline CDR1 reads MDHEN; CDR2 reads SYDVKM. CDR3: CASSITGPNYEQYF. For the CDR3, the DNA is TGTGCCAGCAGTATCACGGGACCCAACTACGAGCAGTACTTC.